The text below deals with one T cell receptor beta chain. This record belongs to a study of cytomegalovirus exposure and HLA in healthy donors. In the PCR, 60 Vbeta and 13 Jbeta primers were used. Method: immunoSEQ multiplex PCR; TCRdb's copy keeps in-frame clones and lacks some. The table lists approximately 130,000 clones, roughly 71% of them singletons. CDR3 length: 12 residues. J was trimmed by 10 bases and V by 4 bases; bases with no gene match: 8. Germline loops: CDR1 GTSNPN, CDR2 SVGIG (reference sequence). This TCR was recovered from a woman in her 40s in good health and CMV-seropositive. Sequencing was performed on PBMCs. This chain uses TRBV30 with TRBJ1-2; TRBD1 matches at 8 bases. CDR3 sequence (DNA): TGTGCCTGGACCACCGGACAGGGAGCCTACACCTTC. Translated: CAWTTGQGAYTF.